Listed below are T cell receptor beta chains from one sample, sequenced in a study of CD8 T cells in Susac syndrome. Using its own MiXCR run on the immunoSEQ multiplex PCR reads, TCRdb lists one record per CDR3 protein. The sample lists tens of thousands of distinct CDR3 sequences; about 95% were seen once. The sequenced sample consisted of CD8+ T cells from PBMCs. These receptors came from a human donor with Susac syndrome. CDR3s include the opening cysteine and the closing phenylalanine or tryptophan. Fields, in order: J gene, V gene, clone size, D gene, CDR3 DNA, CDR3 protein. The D gene is left open where the match is weak. Where a row states a size, it is once, few, many or the class of an expanded clone; other rows omit it.

TRBJ2-3 | TRBV6-5 | NA | TRBD2 | TGTGCCAGCAGTCCGACTAGCGGACGCACAGATACGCAGTATTTT | CASSPTSGRTDTQYF
TRBJ1-1 | TRBV5-4 | NA | NA | TGTGCCAGCAGCGGAACCTGGACGGGGCATGAAGCTTTCTTT | CASSGTWTGHEAFF
TRBJ1-1 | TRBV20-1 | NA | NA | TGCAGTGCCACAGCAGTGAACACTGAAGCTTTCTTT | CSATAVNTEAFF
TRBJ1-5 | TRBV2 | NA | TRBD1 | TGTGCCAGCACAGGGACAGGGCGAATGGAGCCCCAGCATTTT | CASTGTGRMEPQHF
TRBJ2-2 | TRBV20-1 | NA | NA | TGCAGTGCTAGAATCAGGAACACCGGGGAGCTGTTTTTT | CSARIRNTGELFF
TRBJ2-4 | TRBV3-1 | NA | NA | TGTGCCAGCAGCCCCCCACTAGCCAAAAACATTCAGTACTTC | CASSPPLAKNIQYF
TRBJ2-1 | TRBV4-1 | NA | TRBD2 | TGCGCCAGCAGACGGACTAGCGGGGGCAATGAGCAGTTCTTC | CASRRTSGGNEQFF
TRBJ1-5 | TRBV6-5 | NA | NA | TGTGCCAGCAGTTCGCATCTGGGCTTTAGCAATCAGCCCCAGCATTTT | CASSSHLGFSNQPQHF
TRBJ2-5 | TRBV6-6 | NA | NA | TGTGCCAGCACGAGGTCGGGGGAGACCCAGTACTTC | CASTRSGETQYF
TRBJ2-3 | TRBV7-2 | NA | NA | TGTGCCAGCGGAAACCCGACCTCAGATACGCAGTATTTT | CASGNPTSDTQYF
TRBJ1-2 | TRBV30 | NA | NA | TGTGCCTGTGAGGGCCCAGCGGACGGCTACACCTTC | CACEGPADGYTF
TRBJ1-6 | TRBV4-1 | NA | NA | TGCGCCAGCAGCCACGGGGACACCCTGGGCGATTCACCCCTCCACTTT | CASSHGDTLGDSPLHF
TRBJ2-5 | TRBV20-1 | NA | NA | TGCAGTGCTAGACAGGGAGAGACCCAGTACTTC | CSARQGETQYF
TRBJ1-2 | TRBV3-1 | NA | NA | TGTGCCAGCAGCCCCTCAGACAGGAACTATGGCTACACCTTC | CASSPSDRNYGYTF
TRBJ2-1 | TRBV7-3 | NA | TRBD1 | TGTGCCAGCAGCTTTCAGGGGGATGAGCAGTTCTTC | CASSFQGDEQFF
TRBJ2-7 | TRBV5-1 | NA | NA | TGCGCCAGCAGCTTGTCGTGGGGGTCCTACGAGCAGTACTTC | CASSLSWGSYEQYF
TRBJ1-5 | TRBV19 | NA | NA | TGTGCCAGTGGGGACGGGGTGAGGTTGGGCCAGCATTTT | CASGDGVRLGQHF
TRBJ2-1 | TRBV5-1 | once | NA | TGCGCCAGCAGACCCAGTGTCGCGGGCGATACTGAGCAGTTCTTC | CASRPSVAGDTEQFF
TRBJ2-3 | TRBV20-1 | NA | NA | TGCAGTGCTTACACCGGGGGCCCCGTGGGAGATACGCAGTATTTT | CSAYTGGPVGDTQYF
TRBJ2-3 | TRBV5-6 | NA | NA | TGTGCCAGCAGCCATTTGGATACGCAGTATTTT | CASSHLDTQYF
TRBJ1-2 | TRBV28 | NA | TRBD1 | TGTGCCAGCAGTTTAAGCTCCGGGACAGGGAGGTATGGCTACACCTTC | CASSLSSGTGRYGYTF
TRBJ1-2 | TRBV20-1 | NA | NA | TGCAGTGCTAGACTTCCGGAGTCTAACTATGGCTACACCTTC | CSARLPESNYGYTF
TRBJ2-2 | TRBV11-2 | few | NA | TGTGCCAGCAGCTCTCACAGGGATCCCGGGGAGCTGTTTTTT | CASSSHRDPGELFF
TRBJ1-5 | TRBV28 | NA | NA | TGTGCCAGCAGTTTTAGCCAGGGCCGGCAGCCCCAGCATTTT | CASSFSQGRQPQHF
TRBJ2-3 | TRBV12-3/TRBV12-4 | once | NA | TGTGCCAGCAGTTTAAGGACCCGGGAGACGGCGCAGTATTTT | CASSLRTRETAQYF
TRBJ2-1 | TRBV4-1 | NA | TRBD1 | TGCGCCAGCAGCCAACTACGAAGAACGACAGGGCCTCCCCCTTACAATGAGCAGTTCTTC | CASSQLRRTTGPPPYNEQFF
TRBJ2-1 | TRBV28 | NA | TRBD2 | TGTGCCAGCACACTAGCGGGGCTTGTCCACAATGAGCAGTTCTTC | CASTLAGLVHNEQFF
TRBJ1-2 | TRBV27 | NA | TRBD1 | TGTGCCAGCAGCTCCCTAACCGGGACAGGGCCCTTTCGAGGCTACACCTTC | CASSSLTGTGPFRGYTF
TRBJ2-5 | TRBV5-4 | once | NA | TGTGCCAGCAGCTCTAGGACAAGACAAGAGACCCAGTACTTC | CASSSRTRQETQYF
TRBJ2-7 | TRBV23-1 | NA | TRBD1 | TGCGCCAGCAGTCACCTTGGGACAGGGGTCTCCTACGAGCAGTACTTC | CASSHLGTGVSYEQYF
TRBJ1-2 | TRBV6-5 | NA | TRBD1 | TGTGCCAGCACCCAAACAGGGGCGGTCGGCTACACCTTC | CASTQTGAVGYTF
TRBJ2-7 | TRBV20-1 | NA | NA | TGCAGTGCTAGAGATCCCCGGGGTCGCGGCTACGAGCAGTACTTC | CSARDPRGRGYEQYF
TRBJ1-2 | TRBV4-3 | NA | NA | TGCGCCAACAGCCAAGAGTGGGCTGGAGAGGGCTATGGCTACACCTTC | CANSQEWAGEGYGYTF
TRBJ2-7 | TRBV3-1 | NA | NA | TGTGCCAGCAGCCTGAGCACGGTAAACTACGAGCAGTACTTC | CASSLSTVNYEQYF
TRBJ1-1 | TRBV2 | NA | NA | TGTGCCAGCAGTTTTGACGGAAACACTGAAGCTTTCTTT | CASSFDGNTEAFF
TRBJ2-3 | TRBV9 | NA | NA | TGTGCCAGCAGCGTAGCGGTTACAGATACGCAGTATTTT | CASSVAVTDTQYF
TRBJ1-5 | TRBV20-1 | once | NA | TGCAGTGCTAGAGGGACAAAAATTAATCAGCCCCAGCATTTT | CSARGTKINQPQHF
TRBJ1-5 | TRBV6-2/TRBV6-3 | NA | TRBD1 | TGTGCCAGCAGTTACTCTTATTCGGTCAGGGGGCAAGGGAGCAATCAGCCCCAGCATTTT | CASSYSYSVRGQGSNQPQHF
TRBJ1-1 | TRBV27 | once | NA | TGTGCCAGCTACGACGGTTTTGTAGCTTTCTTT | CASYDGFVAFF
TRBJ1-5 | TRBV6-5 | NA | NA | TGTGCCAGCAGTCGCCTGGGGGCGAGCAATCAGCCCCAGCATTTT | CASSRLGASNQPQHF
TRBJ2-5 | TRBV3-1 | NA | TRBD2 | TGTGCCAGCAGTCTAGCGGGGGGGGAGACCCAGTACTTC | CASSLAGGETQYF
TRBJ2-3 | TRBV9 | NA | TRBD1 | TGTGCCAGCAGCCCATCCGGGACAGGCACTAGCACAGATACGCAGTATTTT | CASSPSGTGTSTDTQYF
TRBJ2-5 | TRBV18 | NA | TRBD2 | TGTGCCAGCTCACCTACTAGCGAAGAGACCCAGTACTTC | CASSPTSEETQYF
TRBJ1-2 | TRBV30 | NA | NA | TGTGCCTGGAGTCAGGCAGGGGAACGCTACACCTTC | CAWSQAGERYTF
TRBJ2-5 | TRBV30 | NA | TRBD2 | TGTGCCTGGAGTAAACTAGCGGGCGGAGAGACCCAGTACTTC | CAWSKLAGGETQYF
TRBJ1-1 | TRBV5-1 | once | TRBD1 | TGCGCCAGCAGCCTCCGGGACAGGGGGTTTTCGGACACTGAAGCTTTCTTT | CASSLRDRGFSDTEAFF
TRBJ2-3 | TRBV6-2/TRBV6-3 | NA | NA | TGTGCCAGCAGTTTTATTGCGGGACGGCAGTATTTT | CASSFIAGRQYF
TRBJ2-7 | TRBV29-1 | NA | TRBD2 | TGCAGCGTCCTAGCGGGGGGTTCCTACGAGCAGTACTTC | CSVLAGGSYEQYF
TRBJ1-5 | TRBV10-3 | NA | NA | TGTGCCATCAGTGAGTCGACAGACAATCAGCCCCAGCATTTT | CAISESTDNQPQHF
TRBJ2-3 | TRBV15 | NA | TRBD1 | TGTGCCACCAGCAGAGGACAGGGTAGCACAGATACGCAGTATTTT | CATSRGQGSTDTQYF
TRBJ1-5 | TRBV20-1 | NA | TRBD1 | TGCAGTGCGAGGGGGCGGGGCATAAACAATCAGCCCCAGCATTTT | CSARGRGINNQPQHF
TRBJ2-3 | TRBV29-1 | NA | TRBD1 | TGCAGCGTTGGGGGGACAGGGGCGCAGTATTTT | CSVGGTGAQYF